This T cell receptor beta chain was identified in a study of blood T cell repertoires in COVID-19. V lost 3 bases, J lost 4 bases, and 4 bases stayed unmatched. Germline assignment: CDR1 SGHAT and CDR2 FQNNGV. The CDR3 is 16 amino acids. In the original processing: Reference gene primer amplification gave nucleated cell count estimates. Sequencing used immunoSEQ multiplex PCR; TCRdb keeps in-frame clones, though not all of them. Clone size and V and J calls were adopted from that table, with D and trimming inferred from the DNA. The sample contains hundreds of thousands of clones, around 86% of which appear only once.

The chain combines TRBV11-2 with TRBJ2-1; 12 bases map to TRBD2. The sequence was obtained from a man aged 60-69 years who had recovered from COVID-19. Source material: peripheral blood. Here the CDR3 reads CASSFPLAGGYNEQFF. The CDR3 DNA reads as TGTGCCAGCAGCTTCCCACTAGCGGGGGGTTACAATGAGCAGTTCTTC. The full variable domain, completed using reference TRBV11-2 and TRBJ2-1, is EAGVAQSPRYKIIEKRQSVAFWCNPISGHATLYWYQQILGQGPKLLIQFQNNGVVDDSQLPKDRFSAERLKGVDSTLKIQPAKLEDSAVYLCASSFPLAGGYNEQFFGPGTRLTVL.